This TCR beta chain originates from a study of response to subunit inactivated influenza vaccine (dated by TCRdb to the late 2010s). For the wider study: Deep quantitative T cell receptor repertoire profiling was used in the study to track responses to a trivalent subunit inactivated influenza vaccine.

Comment on this clonotype: The antigen it recognizes is unknown. Qualities for individual bases were not recorded, and no much larger clone is one base off.

Paper-wide results and their limitations: It was suggested by the authors that each seasonal influenza vaccination may recruit only a limited number of new T cells.

Libraries came from RT-PCR. Sequencing took place on an Illumina HiSeq 2500. TCRdb applied fastp at Q25 and MiXCR to the public reads, then kept only in-frame beta chains. Records with the same CDR3 protein are collapsed into one entry carrying the most frequent genes and DNA. This sample gives 530,000 or so distinct CDR3 sequences in total; around 15% of them show up just once. The top ten clones comprise 11% of the sample. The sequencing used PBMCs from blood, collected 11 to 12 days after vaccination. The origin of this receptor is a middle-aged man who received an inactivated influenza vaccine. Donor details come from another sample of the same person, matched by shared clones.

The CDR3 here reads CASRVRQGTAKNIQYF. The nucleotide sequence reads as follows: TGTGCCAGCAGGGTTAGACAGGGGACAGCCAAAAACATTCAGTACTTC. The chain was built from TRBV28 and TRBJ2-4, and 8 bases in between align with TRBD1. Taken from the germline V gene, the CDR1 and CDR2 loops are MDHEN and SYDVKM. Counted from cysteine to phenylalanine, this CDR3 has 16 amino acids. Just the 48-base CDR3 DNA is kept, in frame starting at base 1. V ends up 6 bases short and J 0 bases short, with an unmatched junction base count of 7.